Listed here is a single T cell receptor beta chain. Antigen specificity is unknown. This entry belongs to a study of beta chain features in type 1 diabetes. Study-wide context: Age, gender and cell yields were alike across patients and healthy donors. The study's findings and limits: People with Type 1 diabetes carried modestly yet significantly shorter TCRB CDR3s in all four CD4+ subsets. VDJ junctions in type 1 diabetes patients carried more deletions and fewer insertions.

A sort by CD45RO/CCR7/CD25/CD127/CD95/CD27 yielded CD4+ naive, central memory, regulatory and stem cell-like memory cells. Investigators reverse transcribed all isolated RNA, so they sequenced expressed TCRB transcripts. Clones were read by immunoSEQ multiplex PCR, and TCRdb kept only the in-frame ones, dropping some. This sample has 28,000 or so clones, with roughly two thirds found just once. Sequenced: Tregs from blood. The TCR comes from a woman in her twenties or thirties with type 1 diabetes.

In DNA, the CDR3 is TGTGCCAGAAGCTTGACTGTCAGGGCATTTAATGAGCAGTTCTTC. Amino acid sequence: CARSLTVRAFNEQFF. The chain couples TRBV5-3 to TRBJ2-1, with a tentative D call TRBD1 (5 bases). TRBV5-3 is known as an ORF, though its function is uncertain. Trimming pared 1 base from V and 7 bases from J, leaving 15 bases between. This CDR3 spans 15 amino acids.